This T cell receptor beta chain was recovered during a study of T cell repertoires in cytomegalovirus infection. Across the study: Both a matching HLA type and CMV infection were indicated by public TCR beta signatures.

The sample holds many counts of this clonotype. The target antigen is unknown. Trimming removed 0 bases from V and 3 bases from J, with 13 bases in between. This CDR3 spans 15 amino acids. Germline V gene data show CDR1 as SGHDT and CDR2 as YYEEEE. Study-wide results and limits: Ex vivo responses were dominated by HLA-C-restricted CMV-specific TCR beta clonotypes. Cumulative frequency (of public TCR beta family members) identified carriers of CMV plus the relevant HLA.

TCRdb redid the calling of the reads with MiXCR, one entry per CDR3 protein. The sample lists 450,000 to 600,000 distinct CDR3 sequences, about 10% seen once, with roughly a tenth in the top ten. This sequence joins TRBV5-6 and TRBJ2-7; tentatively, D is TRBD1 (6 bases). Sequenced input: PBMCs. The TCR sequence derives from a human donor in good health (CMV status not recorded). Some clones in this sample may be carry-over from other donors' samples. As DNA, the CDR3 is TGTGCCAGCAGCTTGGCCAGGGGCGCCCACTACGAGCAGTACTTC. Translated, it gives CASSLARGAHYEQYF.